This T cell receptor beta chain was sequenced during a study of blood T cell repertoires in COVID-19. In the study overall: The United States, Italy and Spain provided the acute and convalescent COVID-19 samples. PBMCs, B-cell-depleted T cells, or T cells were the source of the cDNA or gDNA that made up the material.

Per germline, CDR1 SNHLY and CDR2 FYNNEI. The V segment lost 8 bases and the J segment 13 bases; nucleotides outside the gene matches: 16. CDR3 size: 14 residues. Authors' methods: Quantification of nucleated cells was approximated via reference gene primer amplification. The method was immunoSEQ multiplex PCR; TCRdb's version includes in-frame clones alone and lacks a portion of them. V and J calls plus clone size are reproduced from that table; the DNA served to infer D and trimming. The data show fewer than 250,000 clones, around 86% seen once. Enrollment of patients from Seattle took place during active infection, with longitudinal follow-up. This clone showed up just a few times.

The material sequenced was peripheral blood. The chain uses TRBV2 and TRBJ1-4, with 7 bases lining up with TRBD1. The sequence was collected from an elderly woman with COVID-19, enrolled during active disease. CDR3 sequence (DNA): TGTGCCAGCCTGGACGGGACAGACTTATATGGACTGTTTTTT. The encoded protein is CASLDGTDLYGLFF. Full variable domain (remainder filled in from reference TRBV2 and TRBJ1-4): EPEVTQTPSHQVTQMGQEVILRCVPISNHLYFYWYRQILGQKVEFLVSFYNNEISEKSEIFDDQFSVERPDGSNFTLKIRSTKLEDSAMYFCASLDGTDLYGLFFGSGTQLSVL.